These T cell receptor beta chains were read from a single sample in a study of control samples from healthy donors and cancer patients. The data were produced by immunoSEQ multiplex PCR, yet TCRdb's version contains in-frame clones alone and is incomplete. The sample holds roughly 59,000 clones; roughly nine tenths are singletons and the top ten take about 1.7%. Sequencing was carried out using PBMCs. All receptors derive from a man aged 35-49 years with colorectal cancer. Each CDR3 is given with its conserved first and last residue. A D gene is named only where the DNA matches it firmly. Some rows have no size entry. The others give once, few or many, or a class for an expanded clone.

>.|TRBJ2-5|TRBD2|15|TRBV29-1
TGCAGCACAGGACTAGCGGGGGTTTTTGAGGAGACCCAGTACTTC
CSTGLAGVFEETQYF
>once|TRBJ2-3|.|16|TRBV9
TGTGCCAGCAGCCCGGGACATCGCTCGCCGGGGGATACGCAGTATTTT
CASSPGHRSPGDTQYF
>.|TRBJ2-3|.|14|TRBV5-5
TGTGCCAGCAGGTGGACCTCAGGGACAGATACGCAGTATTTT
CASRWTSGTDTQYF
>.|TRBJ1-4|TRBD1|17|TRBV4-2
TGTGCCAGCAGCCAAGCCGATCGCGGGACAGGGGGGGAAAAACTGTTTTTT
CASSQADRGTGGEKLFF
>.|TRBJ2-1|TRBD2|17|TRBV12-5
TGTGCTAGTGGCGGGACTAGCGGGGGGGCCTCCTACAATGAGCAGTTCTTC
CASGGTSGGASYNEQFF
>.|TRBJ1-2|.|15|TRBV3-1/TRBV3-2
TGTGCCAGCAGCCAGGGGGAAGGACAGTCTTATGGCTACACCTTC
CASSQGEGQSYGYTF
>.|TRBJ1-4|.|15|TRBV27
TGTGCCAGCAGCATGATAGGGGCGACTAATGAAAAACTGTTTTTT
CASSMIGATNEKLFF
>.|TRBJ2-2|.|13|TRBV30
TGTGCCTGGCGCCGCCCGGGCCGGGGGGAGCTGTTTTTT
CAWRRPGRGELFF
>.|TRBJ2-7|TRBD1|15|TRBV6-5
TGTGCCAGCAGCAACGCTCCGGGACAGGGGTACGAGCAGTACTTC
CASSNAPGQGYEQYF
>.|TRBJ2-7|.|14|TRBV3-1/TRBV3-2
TGTGCCAGCAGCCATCGGCGGACCCACTACGAGCAGTACTTC
CASSHRRTHYEQYF
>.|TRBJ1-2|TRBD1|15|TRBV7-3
TGTGCCAGCAGCTTAGATAGCCAGGGGGTGAGGGGCTACACCTTC
CASSLDSQGVRGYTF
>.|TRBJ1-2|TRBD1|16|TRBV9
TGTGCCAGCAGCGTAGATATGGACAGGGGCAACTATGGCTACACCTTC
CASSVDMDRGNYGYTF
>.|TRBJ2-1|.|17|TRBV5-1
TGCGCCAGCAGCTTGGAGTTCGGGACACCGGTTGGGAATGAGCAGTTCTTC
CASSLEFGTPVGNEQFF
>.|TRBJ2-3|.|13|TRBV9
TGTGCCAGCAGCGTAGAGGGCACAGATACGCAGTATTTT
CASSVEGTDTQYF
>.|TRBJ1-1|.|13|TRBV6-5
TGTGCCAGCAGTTCCACGGGCTCAAATGAAGCTTTCTTT
CASSSTGSNEAFF